The T cell receptor beta chain under discussion was sequenced for a study of cytomegalovirus exposure and HLA in healthy donors. Study results and limitations: Productive status was seen about 90% or about 30% of the time for most TCR beta V segments in an earlier analysis. One cluster of highly shared sequence variants probably arose as a sequencing artifact.

The PCR was carried out with 60 Vbeta primers and 13 Jbeta primers. TCRdb keeps only in-frame clones here, not all; method: immunoSEQ multiplex PCR. The sample consists of some 110,000 clones, around 69% of them appearing once. CDR1 and CDR2 from the germline V gene are SEHNR and FQNEAQ (reference sequence). V trimming: 5 bases; J trimming: 2 bases; junction bases outside the gene matches: 5. This CDR3 is 15 amino acids long. Details on this clone: What it recognizes is unknown.

The sample comprised PBMCs. V gene TRBV7-9 combines with J gene TRBJ2-7, with TRBD2 matching 11 bases. This TCR was recovered from a man over 45 in good health and CMV-seropositive. The CDR3 loop reads CASSPWTSGPYEQYF. The DNA of the CDR3 is TGTGCCAGCAGCCCTTGGACTAGCGGGCCCTACGAGCAGTACTTC.